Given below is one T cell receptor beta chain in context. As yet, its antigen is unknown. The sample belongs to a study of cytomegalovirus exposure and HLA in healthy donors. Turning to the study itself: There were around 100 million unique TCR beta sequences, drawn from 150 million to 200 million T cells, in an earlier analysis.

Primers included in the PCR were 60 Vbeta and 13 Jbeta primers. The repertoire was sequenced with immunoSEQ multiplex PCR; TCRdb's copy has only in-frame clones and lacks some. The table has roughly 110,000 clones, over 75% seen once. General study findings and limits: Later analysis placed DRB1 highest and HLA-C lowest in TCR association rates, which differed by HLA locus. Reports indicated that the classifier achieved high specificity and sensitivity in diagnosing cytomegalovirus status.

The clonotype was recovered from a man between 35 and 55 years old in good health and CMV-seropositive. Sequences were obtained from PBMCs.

The CDR3 reads CASSLDVSQETQYF. The CDR3 region has the DNA TGTGCCAGCAGCTTAGATGTCAGCCAAGAGACCCAGTACTTC. The genes are TRBV7-9 and TRBJ2-5; D not certain. V was pared by 1 base and J by 1 base, with 7 bases between. The CDR3 consists of 14 residues. Germline-derived CDR1 and CDR2 are SEHNR and FQNEAQ (reference sequence).